These T cell receptor beta chains were read from a single sample in a study of identical twins. TCRdb reprocessed the 5' RACE reads with MiXCR, giving one entry per CDR3 protein. Of 450,000 or so distinct CDR3 sequences in the sample, approximately 15% were seen once. These data were likewise used in another study, on yellow fever vaccine responses in identical twins.

The sequenced material came from CD4+ T cells sorted from blood. These TCRs come from a woman under 30 in good health. CDR3s include the opening cysteine and the closing phenylalanine or tryptophan. A D gene is named only where the DNA matches it firmly. Size is omitted from some rows. Given values are once, few, many or a class for expanded clones.

>.|TRBV20-1|TRBD2|TRBJ2-7
CSAALTSGRVGEQYF
TGCAGTGCTGCCCTGACTAGCGGGAGGGTGGGGGAGCAGTACTTC
>few|TRBV29-1|.|TRBJ2-7
CSVVTVSYEQYF
TGCAGCGTTGTTACAGTTTCCTACGAGCAGTACTTC
>.|TRBV14|.|TRBJ2-7
CASSQQPYEQYF
TGTGCCAGCAGCCAACAGCCTTACGAGCAGTACTTC
>few|TRBV29-1|TRBD1|TRBJ2-7
CSVTDRGGSYEQYF
TGCAGCGTTACGGACAGGGGGGGTTCCTACGAGCAGTACTTC
>many|TRBV12-3/TRBV12-4|.|TRBJ2-7
CASSARGALSYEQYF
TGTGCCAGCAGTGCCCGGGGAGCGCTCTCCTACGAGCAGTACTTC
>.|TRBV5-1|.|TRBJ2-1
CASSLVAGDNEQFF
TGCGCCAGCAGCTTGGTAGCTGGGGACAATGAGCAGTTCTTC
>few|TRBV5-1|.|TRBJ2-7
CASSLARDGEQYF
TGCGCCAGCAGCTTGGCCCGGGATGGCGAGCAGTACTTC
>few|TRBV20-1|.|TRBJ2-7
CSAMSGIYEQYF
TGCAGTGCTATGTCGGGAATTTACGAGCAGTACTTC
>few|TRBV7-2|.|TRBJ2-4
CASSADGLAKNIQYF
TGTGCCAGCAGCGCGGACGGATTAGCCAAAAACATTCAGTACTTC
>many|TRBV20-1|.|TRBJ1-6
CSARNPVSPLHF
TGCAGTGCTAGAAATCCGGTATCACCCCTCCACTTT
>.|TRBV11-2|TRBD1|TRBJ1-1
CASSLGPDRAPEAFF
TGTGCCAGCAGCTTAGGCCCAGACAGGGCACCTGAAGCTTTCTTT
>.|TRBV5-1|TRBD1|TRBJ2-7
CASSPAVTGQSYEQYF
TGCGCCAGCAGCCCGGCCGTTACGGGACAGAGCTACGAGCAGTACTTC
>few|TRBV6-2/TRBV6-3|.|TRBJ2-1
CASSYIGTVNEQFF
TGTGCCAGCAGTTACATCGGGACTGTGAATGAGCAGTTCTTC
>.|TRBV30|.|TRBJ2-7
CAWRYVGRGVVMTYEQYF
TGTGCCTGGAGATATGTGGGTCGTGGGGTGGTTATGACCTACGAGCAGTACTTC
>few|TRBV5-1|TRBD1|TRBJ1-1
CASSSQGAGTEAFF
TGCGCCAGCAGCTCCCAGGGGGCTGGGACTGAAGCTTTCTTT
>few|TRBV2|TRBD2|TRBJ2-3
CASGLAGSTDTQYF
TGTGCCAGCGGGCTAGCGGGGAGCACAGATACGCAGTATTTT
>many|TRBV5-1|TRBD2|TRBJ2-1
CASTSGGAGSYNEQFF
TGCGCCAGCACTAGCGGGGGGGCTGGGTCCTACAATGAGCAGTTCTTC
>.|TRBV14|.|TRBJ2-1
CASSQDGLVEQFF
TGTGCCAGCAGCCAAGATGGGCTTGTCGAGCAGTTCTTC